This T cell receptor beta chain was sequenced for a study of T cell repertoires in aging, cancer and after chemotherapy. For the study at large: Pre- and post-chemotherapy samples were paired from glioblastoma patients treated with temozolomide-based therapy. The whole study produced a dataset of some 10 million TCR reads. Regarding the study as a whole: In cancer patients, declining TCR diversity with age involved lost richness and lost evenness. Rebound thymic output was suggested by rising median generation probability during chemotherapy in each cancer cohort.

Amplification of TCR beta used genomic DNA extracted from peripheral blood. Turning to this clonotype: The antigen is unknown.

The CDR3 spans 15 residues. Germline V gene lookup returns CDR1 KGHDR and CDR2 SFDVKD. Trimming pared 4 bases from V and 3 bases from J, leaving 14 bases between. TRB rearrangements spanning V, D and J were amplified using mixed TRB-A/B primers. A single record per CDR3 protein comes from TCRdb applying MiXCR to the multiplex PCR reads. Here the sample spans about 760 distinct CDR3 sequences, 89% being singletons. The V gene is TRBV24-1, the J gene TRBJ2-5; tentative D call: TRBD1 (6 bases). This sequence originates from a human donor with a solid tumor. Sequenced input: blood. The CDR3 loop is CATSDHGQQEETQYF. The CDR3 coding sequence is TGTGCCACCAGTGACCACGGACAGCAAGAAGAGACCCAGTACTTC.